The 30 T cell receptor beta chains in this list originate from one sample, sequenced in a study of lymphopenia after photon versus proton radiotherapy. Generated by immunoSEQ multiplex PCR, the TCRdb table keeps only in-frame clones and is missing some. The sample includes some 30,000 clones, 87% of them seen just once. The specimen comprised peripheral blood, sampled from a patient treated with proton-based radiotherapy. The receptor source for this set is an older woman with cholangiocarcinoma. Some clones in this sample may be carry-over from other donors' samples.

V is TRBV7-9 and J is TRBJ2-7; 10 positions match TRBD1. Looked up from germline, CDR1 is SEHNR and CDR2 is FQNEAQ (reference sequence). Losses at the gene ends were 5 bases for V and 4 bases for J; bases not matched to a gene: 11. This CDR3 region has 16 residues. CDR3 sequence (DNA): TGTGCCAGCAGCCCAAACCGGGGACAGGGGACGTACGAGCAGTACTTC. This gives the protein CASSPNRGQGTYEQYF.

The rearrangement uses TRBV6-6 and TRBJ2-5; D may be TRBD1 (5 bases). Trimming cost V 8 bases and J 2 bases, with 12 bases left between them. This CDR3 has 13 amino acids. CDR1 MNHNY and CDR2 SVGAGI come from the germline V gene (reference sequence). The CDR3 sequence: CASGQGGQETQYF. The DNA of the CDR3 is TGTGCCAGCGGGCAGGGTGGACAAGAGACCCAGTACTTC.

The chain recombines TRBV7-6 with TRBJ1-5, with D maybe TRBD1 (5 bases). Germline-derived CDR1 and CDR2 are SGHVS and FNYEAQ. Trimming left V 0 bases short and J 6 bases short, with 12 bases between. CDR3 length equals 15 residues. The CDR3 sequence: CASSLASGGGQPQHF. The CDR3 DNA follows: TGTGCCAGCAGCTTAGCGTCGGGGGGTGGTCAGCCCCAGCATTTT.

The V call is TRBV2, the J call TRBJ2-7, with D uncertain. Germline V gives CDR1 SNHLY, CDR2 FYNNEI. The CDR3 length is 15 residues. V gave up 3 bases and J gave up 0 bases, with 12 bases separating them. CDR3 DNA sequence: TGTGCCAGCAGTGATTTTGTCTCGAGCTCCTACGAGCAGTACTTC. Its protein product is CASSDFVSSSYEQYF.

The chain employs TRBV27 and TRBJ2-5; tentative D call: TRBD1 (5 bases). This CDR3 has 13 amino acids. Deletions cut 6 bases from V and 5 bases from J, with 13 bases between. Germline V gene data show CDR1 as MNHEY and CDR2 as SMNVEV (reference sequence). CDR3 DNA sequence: TGTGCCAGCAGGATTCAGGGTACGGAGACCCAGTACTTC. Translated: CASRIQGTETQYF.

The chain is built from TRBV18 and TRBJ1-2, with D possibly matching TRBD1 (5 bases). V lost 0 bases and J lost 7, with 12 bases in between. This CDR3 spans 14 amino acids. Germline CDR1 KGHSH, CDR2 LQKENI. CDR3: CASSPPGKGFGYTF. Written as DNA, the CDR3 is TGTGCCAGCTCACCACCTGGGAAGGGGTTTGGCTACACCTTC.

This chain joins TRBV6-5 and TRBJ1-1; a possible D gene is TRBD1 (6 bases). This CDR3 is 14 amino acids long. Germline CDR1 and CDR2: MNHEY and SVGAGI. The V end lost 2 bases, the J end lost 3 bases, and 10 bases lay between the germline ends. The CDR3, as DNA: TGTGCCAGCAGTTACGAGTACAGGGACACTGAAGCTTTCTTT. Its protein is CASSYEYRDTEAFF.

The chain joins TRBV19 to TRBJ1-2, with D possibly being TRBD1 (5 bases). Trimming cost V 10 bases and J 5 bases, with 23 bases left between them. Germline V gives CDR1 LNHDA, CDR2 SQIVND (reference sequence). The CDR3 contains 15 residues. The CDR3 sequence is CATAPGGGFSYGYTF. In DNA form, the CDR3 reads TGTGCCACCGCCCCTGGGGGGGGGTTCTCTTATGGCTACACCTTC. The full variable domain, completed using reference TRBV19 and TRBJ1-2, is DGGITQSPKYLFRKEGQNVTLSCEQNLNHDAMYWYRQDPGQGLRLIYYSQIVNDFQKGDIAEGYSVSREKKESFPLTVTSAQKNPTAFYLCATAPGGGFSYGYTFGSGTRLTVV.

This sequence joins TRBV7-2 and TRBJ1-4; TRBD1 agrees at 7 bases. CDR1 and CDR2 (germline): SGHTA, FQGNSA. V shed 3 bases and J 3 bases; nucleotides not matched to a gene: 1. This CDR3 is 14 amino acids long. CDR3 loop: CASSFGTANEKLFF. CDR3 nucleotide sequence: TGTGCCAGCAGCTTTGGGACAGCTAATGAAAAACTGTTTTTT.

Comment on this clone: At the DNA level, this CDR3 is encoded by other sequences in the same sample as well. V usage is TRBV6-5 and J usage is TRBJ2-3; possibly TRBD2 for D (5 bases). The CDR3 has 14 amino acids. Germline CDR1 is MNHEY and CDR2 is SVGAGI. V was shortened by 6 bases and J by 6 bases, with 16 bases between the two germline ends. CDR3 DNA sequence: TGTGCCAGCAGCCAAAGGACTGCCGTGGATACGCAGTATTTT. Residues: CASSQRTAVDTQYF.

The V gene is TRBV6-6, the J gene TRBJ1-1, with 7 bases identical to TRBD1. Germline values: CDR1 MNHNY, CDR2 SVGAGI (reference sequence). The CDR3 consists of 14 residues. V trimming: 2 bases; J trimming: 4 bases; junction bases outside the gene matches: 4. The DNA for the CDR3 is TGTGCCAGCAGTTACCCACAGGGGAGCACTGAAGCTTTCTTT. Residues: CASSYPQGSTEAFF.

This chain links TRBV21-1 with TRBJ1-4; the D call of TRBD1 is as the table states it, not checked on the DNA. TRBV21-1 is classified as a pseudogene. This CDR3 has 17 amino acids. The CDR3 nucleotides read TGTGCCAGCAGCAAGGCGGACACATCTCTCACTAATGAAAAACTGTTTTTT. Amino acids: CASSKADTSLTNEKLFF.

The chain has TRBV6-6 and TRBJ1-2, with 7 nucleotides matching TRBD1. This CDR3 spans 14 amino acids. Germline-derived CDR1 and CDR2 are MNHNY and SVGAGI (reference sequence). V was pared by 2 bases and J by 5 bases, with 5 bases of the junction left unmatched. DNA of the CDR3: TGTGCCAGCAGTTACCCGGGACAGAAGTATGGCTACACCTTC. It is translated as CASSYPGQKYGYTF.

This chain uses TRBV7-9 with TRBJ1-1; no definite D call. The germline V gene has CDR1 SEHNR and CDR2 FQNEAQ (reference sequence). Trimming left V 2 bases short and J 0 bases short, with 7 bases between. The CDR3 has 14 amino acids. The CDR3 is CASSLFSVNTEAFF. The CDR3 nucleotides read TGTGCCAGCAGCTTATTCAGTGTGAACACTGAAGCTTTCTTT.

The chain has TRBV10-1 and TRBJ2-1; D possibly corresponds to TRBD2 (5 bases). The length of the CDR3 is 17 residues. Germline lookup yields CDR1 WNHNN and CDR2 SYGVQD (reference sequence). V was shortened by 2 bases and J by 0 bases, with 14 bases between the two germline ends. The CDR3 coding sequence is TGCGCCAGCAGTGAGAGCCCCCTGGGGAGCTCCTACAATGAGCAGTTCTTC. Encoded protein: CASSESPLGSSYNEQFF.

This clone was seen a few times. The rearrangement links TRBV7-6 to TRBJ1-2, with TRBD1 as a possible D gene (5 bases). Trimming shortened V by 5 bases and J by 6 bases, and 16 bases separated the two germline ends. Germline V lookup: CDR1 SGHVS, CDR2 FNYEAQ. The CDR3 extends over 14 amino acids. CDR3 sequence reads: CASSPTVGVHGYTF. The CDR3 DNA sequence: TGTGCCAGCAGCCCCACGGTGGGGGTACATGGCTACACCTTC.

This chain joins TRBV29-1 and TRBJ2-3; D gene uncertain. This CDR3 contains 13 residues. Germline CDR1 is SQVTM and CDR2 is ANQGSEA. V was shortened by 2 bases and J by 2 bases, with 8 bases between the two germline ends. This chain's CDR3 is CSVESRHTDTQYF. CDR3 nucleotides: TGCAGCGTTGAATCCAGACACACAGATACGCAGTATTTT.

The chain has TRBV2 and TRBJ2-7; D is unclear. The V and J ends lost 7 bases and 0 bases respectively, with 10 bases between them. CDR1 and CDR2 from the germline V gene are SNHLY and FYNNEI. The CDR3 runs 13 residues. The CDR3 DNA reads TGTGCCAGCATAAGGACGGACTCCTACGAGCAGTACTTC. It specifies CASIRTDSYEQYF. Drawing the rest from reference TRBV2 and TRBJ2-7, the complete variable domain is EPEVTQTPSHQVTQMGQEVILRCVPISNHLYFYWYRQILGQKVEFLVSFYNNEISEKSEIFDDQFSVERPDGSNFTLKIRSTKLEDSAMYFCASIRTDSYEQYFGPGTRLTVT.

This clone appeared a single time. This CDR3 is CASSQQPSAETDTQYF. The CDR3 DNA follows: TGCGCCAGCAGCCAACAACCTAGCGCAGAAACAGATACGCAGTATTTT. The V gene is TRBV4-1, the J gene TRBJ2-3; D is perhaps TRBD2 (6 bases). This CDR3 is 16 amino acids long. Looked up from germline, CDR1 is MGHRA and CDR2 is YSYEKL. V was pared by 2 bases and J by 3 bases, with 15 bases between.

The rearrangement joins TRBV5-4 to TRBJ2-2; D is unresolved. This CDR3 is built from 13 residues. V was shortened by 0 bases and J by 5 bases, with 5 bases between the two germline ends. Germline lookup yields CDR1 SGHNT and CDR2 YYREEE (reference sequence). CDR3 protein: CASSLDGTGELFF. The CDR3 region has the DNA TGTGCCAGCAGCTTGGACGGGACCGGGGAGCTGTTTTTT.

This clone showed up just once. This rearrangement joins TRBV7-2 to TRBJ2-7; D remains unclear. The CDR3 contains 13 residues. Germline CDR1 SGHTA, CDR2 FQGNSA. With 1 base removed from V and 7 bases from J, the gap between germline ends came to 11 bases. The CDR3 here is CASSLGPSREQYF. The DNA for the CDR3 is TGTGCCAGCAGCTTAGGCCCAAGCAGAGAGCAGTACTTC.

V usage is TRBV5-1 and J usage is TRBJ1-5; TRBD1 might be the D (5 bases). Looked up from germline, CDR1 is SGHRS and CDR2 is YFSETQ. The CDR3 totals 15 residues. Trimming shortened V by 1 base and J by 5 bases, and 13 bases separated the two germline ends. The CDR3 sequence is CASSLNGGRDQPQHF. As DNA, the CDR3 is TGCGCCAGCAGCTTGAACGGGGGACGAGATCAGCCCCAGCATTTT.

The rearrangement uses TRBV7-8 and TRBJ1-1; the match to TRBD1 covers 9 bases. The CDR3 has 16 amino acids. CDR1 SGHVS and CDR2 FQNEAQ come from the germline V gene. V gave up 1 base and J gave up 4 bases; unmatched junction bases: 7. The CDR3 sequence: CASSLEGTGIPTEAFF. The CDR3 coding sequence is TGTGCCAGCAGCTTAGAAGGGACAGGGATACCCACTGAAGCTTTCTTT.

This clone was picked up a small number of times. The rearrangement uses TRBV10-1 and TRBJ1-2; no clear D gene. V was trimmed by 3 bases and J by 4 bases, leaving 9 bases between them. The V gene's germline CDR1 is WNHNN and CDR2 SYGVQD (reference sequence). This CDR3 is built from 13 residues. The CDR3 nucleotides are TGCGCCAGCAGTGATAATCCATCCTATGGCTACACCTTC. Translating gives CASSDNPSYGYTF.

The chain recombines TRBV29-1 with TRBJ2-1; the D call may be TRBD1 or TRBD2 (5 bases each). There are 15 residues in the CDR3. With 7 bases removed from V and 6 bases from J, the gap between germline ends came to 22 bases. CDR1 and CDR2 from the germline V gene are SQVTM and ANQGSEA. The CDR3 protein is CSATPGATRINEQFF. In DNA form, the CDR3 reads TGCAGCGCCACCCCCGGGGCGACACGAATCAATGAGCAGTTCTTC.

The CDR3 loop reads CASGFGPTGAETQYF. CDR3 coding DNA: TGTGCTAGTGGTTTCGGCCCAACAGGGGCCGAGACCCAGTACTTC. J is TRBJ2-5 and V is TRBV12-5, with 7 bases fitting TRBD1. Germline lookup yields CDR1 LGHNT and CDR2 FRNRAP. The trim removed 3 bases at V and 5 bases at J, leaving 9 bases unmatched. The CDR3 covers 15 residues.

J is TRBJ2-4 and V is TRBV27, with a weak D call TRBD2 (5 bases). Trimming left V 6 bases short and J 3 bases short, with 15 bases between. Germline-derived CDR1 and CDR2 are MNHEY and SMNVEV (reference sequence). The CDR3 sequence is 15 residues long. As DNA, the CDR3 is TGTGCCAGCAGCCTCCCCCGGGGTGACAAAAACATTCAGTACTTC. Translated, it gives CASSLPRGDKNIQYF.

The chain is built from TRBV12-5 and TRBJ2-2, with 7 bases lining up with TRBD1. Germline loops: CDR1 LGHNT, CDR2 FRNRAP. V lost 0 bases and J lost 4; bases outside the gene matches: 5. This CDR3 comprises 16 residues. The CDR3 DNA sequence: TGTGCTAGTGGTTTGGTACAGGGGCGCGTCACCGGGGAGCTGTTTTTT. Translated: CASGLVQGRVTGELFF.

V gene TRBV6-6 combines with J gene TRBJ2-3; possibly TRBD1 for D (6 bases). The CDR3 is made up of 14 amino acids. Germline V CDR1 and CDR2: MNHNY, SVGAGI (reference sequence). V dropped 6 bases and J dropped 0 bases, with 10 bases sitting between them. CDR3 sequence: CASRLQGSTDTQYF. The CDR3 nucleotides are TGTGCCAGCAGATTACAGGGTAGCACAGATACGCAGTATTTT.

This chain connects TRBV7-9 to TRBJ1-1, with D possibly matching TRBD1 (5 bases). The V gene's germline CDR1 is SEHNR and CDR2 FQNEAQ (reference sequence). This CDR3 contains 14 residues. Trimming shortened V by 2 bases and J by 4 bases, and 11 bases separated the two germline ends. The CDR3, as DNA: TGTGCCAGCAGCTTACAAGGGGCAGGCACTGAAGCTTTCTTT. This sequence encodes CASSLQGAGTEAFF.